This entry describes one T cell receptor (beta chain). Germline CDR1 reads SGHRS; CDR2 reads YFSETQ. Trimming took off 0 bases at V and 4 bases at J, with 11 bases between the two ends. CDR3 size: 14 residues. The treatment was: roughly 19 received Ad26.COV2.S at low or high dose, single or two shots; a few received placebo; per-sample allocation not given. Sampling occurred on day 63 after the first vaccine or placebo injection. The entry originates in a study of Ad26.COV2.S vaccination and SARS-CoV-2 variants. The assay was immunoSEQ multiplex PCR, and TCRdb's table has in-frame clones only and misses some. This repertoire shows about half a million clones, nearly 90% found once; its top ten account for around 1.6%.

This chain links TRBV5-1 with TRBJ2-7; D not certain. This receptor was identified in a person aged 18-65 years who received the Ad26.COV2.S COVID-19 vaccine or a placebo. The specimen was peripheral blood, collected in a trial of Ad26.COV2.S vaccine versus placebo. CDR3 nucleotide sequence: TGCGCCAGCAGCTTGGCCGGAACGCTTTACGAGCAGTACTTC. Its protein is CASSLAGTLYEQYF.